What follows is one TCR beta chain and its context. Germline CDR1 SGHRS, CDR2 YFSETQ. The length of the CDR3 is 13 residues. The V and J ends lost 4 bases and 7 bases respectively, with 11 bases between them. This sample is part of a study of T-cell reconstitution after alpha-beta-depleted transplantation in children. Researchers prepared the TCRbeta library using unique molecular identifiers, the study reports. TCRdb re-analysed the PCR reads in MiXCR, keeping a single row per CDR3 protein. The data contain some 520,000 distinct CDR3 sequences, about 30% of them singletons. This chain connects TRBV5-1 to TRBJ1-4; maybe TRBD1 (5 bases). This receptor was obtained from a human donor who donated a stem cell graft to a child with aplastic anemia. Sample: PBMCs from the stem cell graft donor, taken from the stem cell graft. The CDR3 DNA follows: TGCGCCAGCAGCCCGGGACTGAGTGAAAAACTGTTTTTT. It codes for CASSPGLSEKLFF.